The T cell receptor (beta chain) under discussion was sequenced for a study of radiotherapy plus CTLA-4 blockade in lung cancer (dated by TCRdb to 2017 to 2018). Looking at the study overall: Objective responses occurred in about 19% of enrolled patients, and 30% to 40% achieved disease control.

Comments on this clone: Its specific antigen is unknown. No much larger clonotype is one base removed from it; base qualities were not supplied.

Results the study describes overall, beyond this receptor: Early dynamic changes in blood T cell clones, together with increased serum interferon-beta after radiation, were reported as the strongest predictors of response. After treatment with radiotherapy and ipilimumab, TCR clones that originated in tumors expanded in peripheral blood.

The library was obtained by the immunoSEQ multiplex PCR assay. The clones in this table, taken by TCRdb from immuneACCESS, are in-frame only. Not every clone is retained; where verified, under half of the shortfall comes from an unresolved V gene, and the cause of the rest is unknown. A total of around 80,000 clones appear in this sample, about 79% of them only once. Approximately 24% of the sample comes from the top ten. The study tested focal radiation therapy combined with CTLA-4 blockade (ipilimumab) in patients with chemo-refractory metastatic non-small-cell lung cancer. V is trimmed back by 11 bases and J by 2 bases, and the junction contains 7 bases that no gene match accounts for. Reading from cysteine to phenylalanine, the CDR3 counts 14 amino acids. Just the 42-base CDR3 DNA is kept, in frame starting at base 1. CDR1 and CDR2, per the germline V gene (reference sequence), are MNHNY and SVGAGI.

The source of this sequence is a human donor with non-small cell lung cancer whose response to radiotherapy plus ipilimumab could not be evaluated. Some clones in this sample may be carry-over from other donors' samples. The sequences come from peripheral blood, collected from a patient treated with radiotherapy plus ipilimumab. The V gene is TRBV6-6 and the J gene is TRBJ1-5; 9 bases in between match TRBD1. The sequenced DNA is TGTGCCGGGTCGGGACAGGGCGGCAATCAGCCCCAGCATTTT. It codes for CAGSGQGGNQPQHF.